A selection of T cell receptor beta chains follows, all from one sample in a study of blood T cell repertoires in COVID-19. Sequencing used immunoSEQ multiplex PCR; TCRdb keeps in-frame clones, though not all of them. The sample holds a few hundred thousand clones, just over 85% seen once. The sequenced sample consisted of PBMCs or T cells enriched from blood (not recorded which). The source of these receptors is a man aged 30 to 39 who had recovered from COVID-19. CDR3s include the opening cysteine and the closing phenylalanine or tryptophan.

cdr3_length: 14
v_call: TRBV5-1
cdr3_aa: CASSPGQGAYEQYF

cdr3_length: 16
v_call: TRBV19
cdr3_aa: CASRRHTSGGQDTQYF

cdr3_length: 16
v_call: TRBV11-3
cdr3_aa: CASSPWVTGITYEQYF

cdr3_length: 15
v_call: TRBV5-1
cdr3_aa: CASSLGGGADEKLFF

cdr3_length: 14
v_call: TRBV30
cdr3_aa: CASRTSSQYNEQFF

cdr3_length: 13
v_call: TRBV30
cdr3_aa: CAWMRMPLYGYTF

cdr3_length: 14
v_call: TRBV7-2
cdr3_aa: CASSLAQGDTEAFF

cdr3_length: 15
v_call: TRBV7-2
cdr3_aa: CASSPTSGRTGELFF

cdr3_length: 15
v_call: TRBV5-1
cdr3_aa: CASSLGDPGGTEAFF

cdr3_length: 16
v_call: TRBV5-1
cdr3_aa: CASSLGGTGRTGELFF

cdr3_length: 14
v_call: TRBV2
cdr3_aa: CASSPTSGRYEQYF

cdr3_length: 18
v_call: TRBV10-3
cdr3_aa: CAISKGLAGAIARETQYF

cdr3_length: 16
v_call: TRBV18
cdr3_aa: CASSPPPDSFYNEQFF

cdr3_length: 14
v_call: TRBV6-1
cdr3_aa: CASSEFSAGYGYTF

cdr3_length: 16
v_call: TRBV2
cdr3_aa: CASFRTPGGRTDTQYF

cdr3_length: 14
v_call: TRBV19
cdr3_aa: CASTKGAGNQPQHF

cdr3_length: 14
v_call: TRBV4-1
cdr3_aa: CASSHGTGGVTIYF

cdr3_length: 18
v_call: TRBV25-1
cdr3_aa: CASSPLQGVSSGANVLTF

cdr3_length: 16
v_call: TRBV6-1
cdr3_aa: CASSEVAAAGIAEAFF

cdr3_length: 14
v_call: TRBV5-1
cdr3_aa: CASTTIQGSGELFF

cdr3_length: 16
v_call: TRBV3-1/TRBV3-2
cdr3_aa: CASSQGGGQRVDTQYF

cdr3_length: 18
v_call: TRBV3-1/TRBV3-2
cdr3_aa: CASSQEQVRASGDTEAFF

cdr3_length: 18
v_call: TRBV4-2
cdr3_aa: CASSQGELAGDVFYEQYF

cdr3_length: 17
v_call: TRBV19
cdr3_aa: CASSPRLAGGPGNEQFF

cdr3_length: 16
v_call: TRBV21-1
cdr3_aa: CASSRKREGRADTQYF

cdr3_length: 13
v_call: TRBV3-1/TRBV3-2
cdr3_aa: CASSLRGLETQYF

cdr3_length: 13
v_call: TRBV10-3
cdr3_aa: CAIRGDSTDTQYF

cdr3_length: 16
v_call: TRBV7-8
cdr3_aa: CASSLDQAGIGETQYF

cdr3_length: 16
v_call: TRBV3-1/TRBV3-2
cdr3_aa: CASSQGDRAGNQPQHF

cdr3_length: 15
v_call: TRBV6-5
cdr3_aa: CASRPKRTGTYEQYF